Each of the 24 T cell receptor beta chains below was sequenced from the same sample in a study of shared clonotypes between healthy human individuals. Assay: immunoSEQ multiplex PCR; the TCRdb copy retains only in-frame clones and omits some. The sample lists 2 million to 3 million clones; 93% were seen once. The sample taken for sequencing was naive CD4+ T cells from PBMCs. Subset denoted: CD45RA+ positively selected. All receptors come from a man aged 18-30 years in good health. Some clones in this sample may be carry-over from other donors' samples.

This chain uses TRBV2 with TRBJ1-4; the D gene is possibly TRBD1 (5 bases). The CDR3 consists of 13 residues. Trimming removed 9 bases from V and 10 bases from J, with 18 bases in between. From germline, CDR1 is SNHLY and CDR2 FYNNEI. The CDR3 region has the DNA TGTGCCAGGCGACGGACAAGTCTGGGAAAACTGTTTTTT. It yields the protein CARRRTSLGKLFF.

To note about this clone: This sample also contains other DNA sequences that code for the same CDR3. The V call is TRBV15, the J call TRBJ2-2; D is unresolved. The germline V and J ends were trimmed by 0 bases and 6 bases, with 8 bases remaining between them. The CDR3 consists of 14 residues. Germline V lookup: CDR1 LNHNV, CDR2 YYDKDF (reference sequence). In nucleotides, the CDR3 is TGTGCCACCAGCAGAGATAGAGTAGCCGGGGAGCTGTTTTTT. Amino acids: CATSRDRVAGELFF.

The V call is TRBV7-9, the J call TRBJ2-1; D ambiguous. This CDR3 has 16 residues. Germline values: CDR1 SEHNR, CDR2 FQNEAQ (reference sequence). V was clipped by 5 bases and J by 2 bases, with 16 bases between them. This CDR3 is CASSTRRNEAYNEQFF. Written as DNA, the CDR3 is TGTGCCAGCAGCACCCGGCGAAACGAGGCCTACAATGAGCAGTTCTTC.

The CDR3 is CASSVGRGPETQYF. CDR3 nucleotides: TGTGCCAGCAGTGTTGGCAGGGGCCCAGAGACCCAGTACTTC. The chain recombines TRBV2 with TRBJ2-5, with D maybe TRBD1 (6 bases). The CDR3 has 14 residues. Trimming pared 4 bases from V and 4 bases from J, leaving 13 bases between. The germline V gene encodes CDR1 SNHLY and CDR2 FYNNEI.

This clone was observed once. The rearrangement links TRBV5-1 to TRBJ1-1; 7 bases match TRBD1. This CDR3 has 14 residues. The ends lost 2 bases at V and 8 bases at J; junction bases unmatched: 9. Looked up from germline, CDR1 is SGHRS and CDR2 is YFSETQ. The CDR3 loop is CASSFLVGTAEAFF. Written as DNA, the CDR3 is TGCGCCAGCAGCTTTCTAGTTGGGACAGCCGAAGCTTTCTTT.

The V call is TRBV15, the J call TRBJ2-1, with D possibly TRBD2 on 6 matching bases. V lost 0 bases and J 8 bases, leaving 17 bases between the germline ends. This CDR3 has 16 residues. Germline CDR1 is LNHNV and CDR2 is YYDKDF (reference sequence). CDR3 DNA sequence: TGTGCCACCAGCAGAGATTCCGGGGGAGGAGGCGATGAGCAGTTCTTC. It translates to CATSRDSGGGGDEQFF.

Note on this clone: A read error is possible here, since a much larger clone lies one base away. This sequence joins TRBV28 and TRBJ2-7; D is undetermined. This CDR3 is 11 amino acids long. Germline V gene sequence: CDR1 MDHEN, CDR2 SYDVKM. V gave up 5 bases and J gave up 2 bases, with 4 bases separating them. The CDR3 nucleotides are TGTGCCAGCAGTAAAGCCTACGAGCAGTACTTC. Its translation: CASSKAYEQYF.

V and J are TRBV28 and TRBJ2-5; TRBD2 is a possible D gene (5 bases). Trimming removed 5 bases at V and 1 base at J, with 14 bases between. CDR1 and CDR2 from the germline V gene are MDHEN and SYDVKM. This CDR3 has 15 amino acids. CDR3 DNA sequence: TGTGCCAGCAGTAATCCGGACTTCATCCAAGAGACCCAGTACTTC. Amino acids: CASSNPDFIQETQYF.

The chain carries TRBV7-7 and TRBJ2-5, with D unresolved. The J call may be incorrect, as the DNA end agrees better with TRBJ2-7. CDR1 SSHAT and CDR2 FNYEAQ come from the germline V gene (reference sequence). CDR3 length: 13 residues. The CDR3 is CASSLGTASEQYF. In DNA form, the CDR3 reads TGTGCCAGCAGCTTAGGGACCGCGAGCGAGCAGTACTTC.

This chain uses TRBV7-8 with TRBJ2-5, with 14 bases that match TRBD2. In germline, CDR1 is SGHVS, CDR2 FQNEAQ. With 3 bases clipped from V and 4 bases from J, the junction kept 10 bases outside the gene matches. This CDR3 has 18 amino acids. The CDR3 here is CASSFWTSGRLGGETQYF. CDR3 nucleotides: TGTGCCAGCAGCTTTTGGACTAGCGGGAGGTTAGGAGGAGAGACCCAGTACTTC. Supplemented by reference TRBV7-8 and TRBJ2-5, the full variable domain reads GAGVSQSPRYKVAKRGQDVALRCDPISGHVSLFWYQQALGQGPEFLTYFQNEAQLDKSGLPSDRFFAERPEGSVSTLKIQRTQQEDSAVYLCASSFWTSGRLGGETQYFGPGTRLLVL.

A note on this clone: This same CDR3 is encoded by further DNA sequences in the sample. CDR3 in amino acids: CASSFTRNTEAFF. The CDR3 nucleotides are TGCGCCAGCAGCTTCACGAGGAACACTGAAGCTTTCTTT. The chain recombines TRBV5-1 with TRBJ1-1; D uncertain. V was shortened by 2 bases and J by 1 base, with 6 bases between the two germline ends. Germline CDR1 reads SGHRS; CDR2 reads YFSETQ. The CDR3 runs to 13 residues.

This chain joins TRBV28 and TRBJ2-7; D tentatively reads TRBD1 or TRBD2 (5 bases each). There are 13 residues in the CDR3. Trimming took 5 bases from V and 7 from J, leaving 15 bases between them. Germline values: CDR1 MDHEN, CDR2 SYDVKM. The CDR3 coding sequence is TGTGCCAGCAGTGACCCGGGGCAGTGGGAGCAGTACTTC. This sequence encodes CASSDPGQWEQYF.

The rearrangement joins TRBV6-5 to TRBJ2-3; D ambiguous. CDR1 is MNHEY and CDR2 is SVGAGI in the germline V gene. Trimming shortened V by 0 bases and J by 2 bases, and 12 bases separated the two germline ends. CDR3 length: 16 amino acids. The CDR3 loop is CASSYSSNLATDTQYF. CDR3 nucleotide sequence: TGTGCCAGCAGTTACTCAAGTAATCTCGCCACAGATACGCAGTATTTT.

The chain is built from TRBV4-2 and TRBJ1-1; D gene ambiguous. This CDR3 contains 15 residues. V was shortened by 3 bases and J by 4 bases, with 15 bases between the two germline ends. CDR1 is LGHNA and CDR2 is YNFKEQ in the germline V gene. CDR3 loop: CASSQGNLPRTEAFF. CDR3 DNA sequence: TGTGCCAGCAGCCAGGGGAATCTGCCCCGCACTGAAGCTTTCTTT.

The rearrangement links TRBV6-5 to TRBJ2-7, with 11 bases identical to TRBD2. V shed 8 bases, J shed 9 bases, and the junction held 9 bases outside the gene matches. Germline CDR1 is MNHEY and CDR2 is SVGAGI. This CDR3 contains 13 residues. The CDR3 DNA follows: TGTGCCAGCGGTAGGACTAGCGGGCGGGGGCAGTACTTC. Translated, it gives CASGRTSGRGQYF.

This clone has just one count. The CDR3 nucleotides are TGTGCCAGCTCACCAAACCCCTCTGGGATCGAGCAGTACTTC. Protein product: CASSPNPSGIEQYF. This chain connects TRBV18 to TRBJ2-7; D is uncertain. CDR3 length: 14 residues. Trimming shortened V by 2 bases and J by 6 bases, and 14 bases separated the two germline ends. CDR1 and CDR2 (germline): KGHSH, LQKENI.

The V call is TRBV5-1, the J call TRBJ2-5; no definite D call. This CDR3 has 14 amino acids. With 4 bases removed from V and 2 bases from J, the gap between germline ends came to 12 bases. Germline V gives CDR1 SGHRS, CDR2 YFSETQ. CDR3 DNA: TGCGCCAGCAGCCCCCTCTCCGTTCAAGAGACCCAGTACTTC. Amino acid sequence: CASSPLSVQETQYF.

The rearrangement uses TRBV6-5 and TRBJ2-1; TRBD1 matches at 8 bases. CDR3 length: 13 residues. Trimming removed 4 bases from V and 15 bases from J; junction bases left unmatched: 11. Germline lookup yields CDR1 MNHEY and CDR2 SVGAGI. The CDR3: CASSSQGAGEGFF. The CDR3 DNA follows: TGTGCCAGCAGTTCCCAGGGGGCGGGCGAGGGGTTCTTC.

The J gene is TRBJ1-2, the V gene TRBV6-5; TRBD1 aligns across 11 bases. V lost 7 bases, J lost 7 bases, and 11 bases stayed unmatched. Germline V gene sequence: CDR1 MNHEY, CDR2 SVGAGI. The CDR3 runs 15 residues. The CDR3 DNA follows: TGTGCCAGCAATCAGGACAGGGGGCGGGTCGGTGGCTACACCTTC. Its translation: CASNQDRGRVGGYTF.

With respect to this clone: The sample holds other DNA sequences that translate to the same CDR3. CDR3 nucleotide sequence: TGCGCCAGCAGCTTGGCTAGCGGGAGGGCAGATACGCAGTATTTT. As protein: CASSLASGRADTQYF. V and J are TRBV5-1 and TRBJ2-3; 12 bases are shared with TRBD2. Trimming cost V 0 bases and J 4 bases; bases outside gene matches: 0. CDR3 size: 15 residues. The germline gives CDR1 SGHRS, CDR2 YFSETQ.

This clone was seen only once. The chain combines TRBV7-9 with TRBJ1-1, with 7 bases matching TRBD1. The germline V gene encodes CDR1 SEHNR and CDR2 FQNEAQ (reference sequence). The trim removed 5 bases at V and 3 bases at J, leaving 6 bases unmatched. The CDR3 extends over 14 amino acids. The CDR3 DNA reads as TGTGCCAGCAGCCTCAGGGGGGAGTACACTGAAGCTTTCTTT. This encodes CASSLRGEYTEAFF.

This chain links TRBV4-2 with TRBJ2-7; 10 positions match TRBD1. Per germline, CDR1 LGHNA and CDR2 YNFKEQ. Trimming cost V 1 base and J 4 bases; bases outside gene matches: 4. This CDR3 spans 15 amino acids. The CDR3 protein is CASSQAGQGLYEQYF. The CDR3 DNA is TGTGCCAGCAGCCAAGCGGGACAGGGGCTGTACGAGCAGTACTTC.

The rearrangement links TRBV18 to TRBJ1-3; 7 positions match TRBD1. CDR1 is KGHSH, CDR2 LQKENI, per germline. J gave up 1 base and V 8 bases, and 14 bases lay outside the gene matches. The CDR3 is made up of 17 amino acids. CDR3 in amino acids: CASQQTGTRGSGNTIYF. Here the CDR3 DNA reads TGTGCCAGCCAACAGACAGGGACTCGCGGTTCTGGAAACACCATATATTTT. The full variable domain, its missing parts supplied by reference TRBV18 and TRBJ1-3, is NAGVMQNPRHLVRRRGQEARLRCSPMKGHSHVYWYRQLPEEGLKFMVYLQKENIIDESGMPKERFSAEFPKEGPSILRIQQVVRGDSAAYFCASQQTGTRGSGNTIYFGEGSWLTVV.

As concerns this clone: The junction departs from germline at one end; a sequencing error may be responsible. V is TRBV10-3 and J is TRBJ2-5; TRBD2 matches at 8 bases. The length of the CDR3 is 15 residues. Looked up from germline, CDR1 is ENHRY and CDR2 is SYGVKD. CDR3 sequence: CATSAGGVIQETQYF. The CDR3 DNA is TGTGCCACCAGTGCGGGGGGAGTGATACAAGAGACCCAGTACTTC.